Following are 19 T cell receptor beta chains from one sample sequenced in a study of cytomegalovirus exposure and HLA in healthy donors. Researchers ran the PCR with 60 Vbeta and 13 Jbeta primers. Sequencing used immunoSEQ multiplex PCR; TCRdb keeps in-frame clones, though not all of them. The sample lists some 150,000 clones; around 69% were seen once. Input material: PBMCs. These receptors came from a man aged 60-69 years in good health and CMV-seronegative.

CDR3 nucleotide sequence: TGCGCCAGCAGCTTGGGGCAGGGAACCTACAATGAGCAGTTCTTC. The encoded protein is CASSLGQGTYNEQFF. J is TRBJ2-1 and V is TRBV5-1, with a weak D call TRBD1 (5 bases). Looked up from germline, CDR1 is SGHRS and CDR2 is YFSETQ. The CDR3 has 15 residues. Trimming took 0 bases from V and 2 from J, leaving 9 bases between them. The full variable domain, completed using reference TRBV5-1 and TRBJ2-1, is KAGVTQTPRYLIKTRGQQVTLSCSPISGHRSVSWYQQTPGQGLQFLFEYFSETQRNKGNFPGRFSGRQFSNSRSEMNVSTLELGDSALYLCASSLGQGTYNEQFFGPGTRLTVL.

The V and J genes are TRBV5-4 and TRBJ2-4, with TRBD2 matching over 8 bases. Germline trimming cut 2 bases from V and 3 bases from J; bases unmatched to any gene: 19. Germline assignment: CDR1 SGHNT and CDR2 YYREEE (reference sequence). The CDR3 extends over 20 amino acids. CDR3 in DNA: TGTGCCAGCAGCTTAACGGCCGGGACTAGGGGGTCTTGGGGCAAAAACATTCAGTACTTC. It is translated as CASSLTAGTRGSWGKNIQYF.

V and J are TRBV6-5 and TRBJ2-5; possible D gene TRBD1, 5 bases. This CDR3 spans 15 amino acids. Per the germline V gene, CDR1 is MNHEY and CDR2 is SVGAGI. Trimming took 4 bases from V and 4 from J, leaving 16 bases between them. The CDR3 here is CASSSAQGGIETQYF. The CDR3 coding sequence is TGTGCCAGCAGTTCTGCGCAGGGTGGGATAGAGACCCAGTACTTC.

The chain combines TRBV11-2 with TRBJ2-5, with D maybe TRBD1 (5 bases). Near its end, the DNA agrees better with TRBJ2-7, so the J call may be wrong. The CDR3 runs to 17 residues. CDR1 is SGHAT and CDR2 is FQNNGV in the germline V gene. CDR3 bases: TGTGCCAGCAGCTTAGGGGGCTATGGGCGGATTTACTACGAGCAGTACTTC. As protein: CASSLGGYGRIYYEQYF.

CDR3 in DNA: TGTGCCAGCAGTTTAGTGTTTTTTTCGGACAGGGAGCGGTCGGGATCTGGGGCCAACGTCCTGACTTTC. As protein: CASSLVFFSDRERSGSGANVLTF. The gene calls are TRBV28 and TRBJ2-6; TRBD1 agrees at 8 bases. V was pared by 2 bases and J by 1 base, with 22 bases of the junction left unmatched. There are 23 residues in the CDR3. Germline V CDR1 and CDR2: MDHEN, SYDVKM.

For the CDR3, the DNA is TGTGCCAGTAGTCTCCGCCGACAGGGCTACACTGAAGCTTTCTTT. Protein product: CASSLRRQGYTEAFF. The gene calls are TRBV19 and TRBJ1-1; 7 nucleotides line up with TRBD1. Per germline, CDR1 LNHDA and CDR2 SQIVND (reference sequence). The CDR3 length is 15 residues. The J segment lost 3 bases and the V segment lost 5 bases, leaving 9 bases of the junction unmatched.

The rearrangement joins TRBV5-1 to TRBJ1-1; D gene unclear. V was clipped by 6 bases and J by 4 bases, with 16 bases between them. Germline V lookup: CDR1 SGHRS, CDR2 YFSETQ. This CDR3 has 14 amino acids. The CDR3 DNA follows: TGCGCCAGCACAACTTTTAGCTTAGGCACTGAAGCTTTCTTT. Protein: CASTTFSLGTEAFF. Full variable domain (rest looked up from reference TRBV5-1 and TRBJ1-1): KAGVTQTPRYLIKTRGQQVTLSCSPISGHRSVSWYQQTPGQGLQFLFEYFSETQRNKGNFPGRFSGRQFSNSRSEMNVSTLELGDSALYLCASTTFSLGTEAFFGQGTRLTVV.

This CDR3 is CASSLEPETAARREKLFF. The CDR3 bases are TGTGCCAGCAGCTTAGAACCCGAAACAGCCGCTCGGAGGGAAAAACTGTTTTTT. The V gene is TRBV7-9, the J gene TRBJ1-4, with D uncertain. The CDR3 has 18 residues. Germline V gene sequence: CDR1 SEHNR, CDR2 FQNEAQ (reference sequence). Trimming removed 1 base from V and 8 bases from J, with 23 bases in between. The entire variable domain, with the rest obtained from reference TRBV7-9 and TRBJ1-4, is as follows: DTGVSQNPRHKITKRGQNVTFRCDPISEHNRLYWYRQTLGQGPEFLTYFQNEAQLEKSRLLSDRFSAERPKGSFSTLEIQRTEQGDSAMYLCASSLEPETAARREKLFFGSGTQLSVL.

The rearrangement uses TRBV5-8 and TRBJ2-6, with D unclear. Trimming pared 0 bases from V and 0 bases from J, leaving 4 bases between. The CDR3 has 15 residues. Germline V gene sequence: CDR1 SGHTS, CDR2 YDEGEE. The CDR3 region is CASSLAHSGANVLTF. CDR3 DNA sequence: TGTGCCAGCAGCTTGGCCCACTCTGGGGCCAACGTCCTGACTTTC.

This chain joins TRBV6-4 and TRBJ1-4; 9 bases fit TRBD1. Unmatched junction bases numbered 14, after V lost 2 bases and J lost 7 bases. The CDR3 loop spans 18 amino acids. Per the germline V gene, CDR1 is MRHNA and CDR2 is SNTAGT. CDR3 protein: CASSDGRTGDLSSEKLFF. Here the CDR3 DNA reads TGTGCCAGCAGTGACGGCAGGACAGGGGATCTAAGCAGTGAAAAACTGTTTTTT.

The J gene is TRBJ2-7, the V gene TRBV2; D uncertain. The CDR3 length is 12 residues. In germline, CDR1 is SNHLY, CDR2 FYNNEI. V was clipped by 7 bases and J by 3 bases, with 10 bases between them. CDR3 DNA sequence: TGTGCCAGCAAGGCGGAATACTACGAGCAGTACTTC. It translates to CASKAEYYEQYF.

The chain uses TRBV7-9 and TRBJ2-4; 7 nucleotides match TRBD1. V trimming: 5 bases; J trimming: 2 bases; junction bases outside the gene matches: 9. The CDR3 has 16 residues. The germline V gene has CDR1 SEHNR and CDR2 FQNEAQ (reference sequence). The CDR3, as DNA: TGTGCCAGCAGCCAAACAGGGGAGAGGTCCAAAAACATTCAGTACTTC. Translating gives CASSQTGERSKNIQYF. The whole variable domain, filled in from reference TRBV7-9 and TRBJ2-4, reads DTGVSQNPRHKITKRGQNVTFRCDPISEHNRLYWYRQTLGQGPEFLTYFQNEAQLEKSRLLSDRFSAERPKGSFSTLEIQRTEQGDSAMYLCASSQTGERSKNIQYFGAGTRLSVL.

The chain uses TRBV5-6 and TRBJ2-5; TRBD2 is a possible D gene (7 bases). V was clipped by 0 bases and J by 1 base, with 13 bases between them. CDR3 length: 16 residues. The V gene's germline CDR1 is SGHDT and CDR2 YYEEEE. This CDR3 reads CASSLGAGAIQETQYF. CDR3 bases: TGTGCCAGCAGCTTGGGGGCGGGGGCCATCCAAGAGACCCAGTACTTC.

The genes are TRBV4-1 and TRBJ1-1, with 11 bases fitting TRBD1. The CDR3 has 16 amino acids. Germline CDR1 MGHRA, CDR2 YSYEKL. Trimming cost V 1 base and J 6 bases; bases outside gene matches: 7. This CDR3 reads CASSQAPPGQGAEAFF. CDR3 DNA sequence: TGCGCCAGCAGCCAAGCTCCCCCGGGACAGGGGGCTGAAGCTTTCTTT.

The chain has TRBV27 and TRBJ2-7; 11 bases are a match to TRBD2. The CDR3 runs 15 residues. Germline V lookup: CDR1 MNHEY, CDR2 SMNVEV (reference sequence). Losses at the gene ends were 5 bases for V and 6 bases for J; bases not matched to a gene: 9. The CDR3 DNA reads TGTGCCAGCAGTCTTAGACTAGCGGGAAAACCCGAGCAGTACTTC. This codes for CASSLRLAGKPEQYF.

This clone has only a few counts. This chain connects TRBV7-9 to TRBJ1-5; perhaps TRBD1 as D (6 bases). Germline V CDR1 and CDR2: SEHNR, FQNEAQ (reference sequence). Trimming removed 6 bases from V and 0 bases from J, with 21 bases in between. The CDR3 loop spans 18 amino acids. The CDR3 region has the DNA TGTGCCAGCAGTCTTGTGGGGAGGGGGGCCTATAGCAATCAGCCCCAGCATTTT. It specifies CASSLVGRGAYSNQPQHF.

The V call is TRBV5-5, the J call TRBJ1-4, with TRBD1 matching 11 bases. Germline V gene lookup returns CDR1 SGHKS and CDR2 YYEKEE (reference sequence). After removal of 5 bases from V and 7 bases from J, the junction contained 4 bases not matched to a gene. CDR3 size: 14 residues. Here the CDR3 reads CASSPGTGGEKLFF. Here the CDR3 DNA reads TGTGCCAGCAGTCCCGGGACAGGGGGTGAAAAACTGTTTTTT.

CDR3 in DNA: TGTGCCAGCAGCTTAGCCGGTCCTGTTGGTGAAAAACTGTTTTTT. Translating it yields CASSLAGPVGEKLFF. This chain uses TRBV7-2 with TRBJ1-4; no clear D. The CDR3 covers 15 residues. Trimming stripped 0 bases from V and 7 bases from J, with 12 bases between. Germline V gene data show CDR1 as SGHTA and CDR2 as FQGNSA.

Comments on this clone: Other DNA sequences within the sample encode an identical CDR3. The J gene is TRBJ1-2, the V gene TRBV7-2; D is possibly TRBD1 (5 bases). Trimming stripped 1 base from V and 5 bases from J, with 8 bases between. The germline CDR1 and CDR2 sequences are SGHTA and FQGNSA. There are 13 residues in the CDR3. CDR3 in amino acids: CASSLEGLYGYTF. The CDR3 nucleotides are TGTGCCAGCAGCTTAGAGGGGTTATATGGCTACACCTTC.